This TCR beta chain was retrieved from a study of T cell clusters in autoimmune cytopenias. CDR3 size: 12 residues. Germline loops: CDR1 MNHEY, CDR2 SVGEGT. A remark on this clonotype: The antigen is unknown.

Overall study findings and caveats: Primary autoimmune cytopenia patients appeared to lack physiological T cell clusters present in healthy donors. TRB repertoire shifts in secondary cytopenia and chronic lymphocytic leukemia mostly reflected lymphoma, not autoimmunity. The cluster-lack signature was not seen for secondary cytopenia versus chronic lymphocytic leukemia.

TRB amplification used roughly 250 ng of peripheral blood genomic DNA. Multiplex touch-down PCR amplified TRB using TRB-A and TRB-B pools in one tube. TCRdb processed the multiplex PCR reads again and assigns one entry to each CDR3 protein, with no DNA. Listed are nearly 4,500 distinct CDR3 sequences; 15% falls within the top ten. Sequences were obtained from peripheral blood. This sequence was found in a human donor with an autoimmune cytopenia or autoimmune hepatitis (not recorded which). V gene TRBV6-2 or TRBV6-3 combines with J gene TRBJ1-2. The CDR3 spells CASSRQGYGYTF.